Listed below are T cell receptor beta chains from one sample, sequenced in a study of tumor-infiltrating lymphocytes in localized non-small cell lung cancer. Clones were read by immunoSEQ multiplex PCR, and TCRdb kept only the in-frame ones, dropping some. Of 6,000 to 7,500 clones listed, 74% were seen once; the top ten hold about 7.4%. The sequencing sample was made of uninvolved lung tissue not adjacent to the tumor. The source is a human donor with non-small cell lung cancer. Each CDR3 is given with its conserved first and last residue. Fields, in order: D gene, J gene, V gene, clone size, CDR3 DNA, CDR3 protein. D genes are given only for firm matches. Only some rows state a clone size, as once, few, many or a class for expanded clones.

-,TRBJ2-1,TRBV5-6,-,TGTGCCAGCAGCCCCATCCATGGGACTTACAATGAGCAGTTCTTC,CASSPIHGTYNEQFF
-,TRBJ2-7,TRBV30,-,TGTGCCTGGAGTTTTGCGAGCGGACCTTCCTACGAGCAGTACTTC,CAWSFASGPSYEQYF
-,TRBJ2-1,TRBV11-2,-,TGTGCCAGCAGCTTAGATCCCACGGCAGGCAATGAGCAGTTCTTC,CASSLDPTAGNEQFF
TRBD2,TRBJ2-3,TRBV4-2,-,TGTGCCAGCAGCCCCCAACTAGCGGGGGGACGAGATACGCAGTATTTT,CASSPQLAGGRDTQYF
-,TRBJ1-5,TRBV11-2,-,TGTGCCAGCAGCTTACTTTGGGGAAGCAATCAGCCCCAGCATTTT,CASSLLWGSNQPQHF
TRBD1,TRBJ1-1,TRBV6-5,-,TGTGCCAGCAGTTACGATGGGACAGACACTGAAGCTTTCTTT,CASSYDGTDTEAFF
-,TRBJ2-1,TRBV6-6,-,TGTGCCAGCAGTTACGTCCCCAGGAATGAGCAGTTCTTC,CASSYVPRNEQFF
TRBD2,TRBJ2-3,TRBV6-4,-,TGTGCCAGCAGTGTGCGGGGGGCTTCGGTTGATACGCAGTATTTT,CASSVRGASVDTQYF
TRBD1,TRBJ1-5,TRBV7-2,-,TGTGCCAGCAGCTTAGCGGACAGGGGCAATCAGCCCCAGCATTTT,CASSLADRGNQPQHF
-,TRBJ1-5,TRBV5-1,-,TGCGCCAGCAGCTTGTGGGGAGAGGGCAATCAGCCCCAGCATTTT,CASSLWGEGNQPQHF
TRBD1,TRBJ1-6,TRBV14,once,TGTGCCAGCAGCCCCTCGGGACAGGGTAATTCACCCCTCCACTTT,CASSPSGQGNSPLHF
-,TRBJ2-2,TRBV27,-,TGTGCCAGCAGTTTGACGGCCGGGGAGCTGTTTTTT,CASSLTAGELFF
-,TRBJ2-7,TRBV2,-,TGTGCCAGCAGTGATGTGGCTAGCGCTATCTACGAGCAGTACTTC,CASSDVASAIYEQYF
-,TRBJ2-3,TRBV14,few,TGTGCCAGCAGCCAATACAGTCCGGTATCAGATACGCAGTATTTT,CASSQYSPVSDTQYF
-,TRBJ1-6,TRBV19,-,TGTGCCAGCCGTGCTAGGACGGGAATGGGAAATTCACCCCTCCACTTT,CASRARTGMGNSPLHF